This T cell receptor (beta chain) was captured in a study of STAT5B mutations in CD4+ large granular lymphocyte leukemia. Study outcomes and limitations: Main leukemic clonotypes were patient-specific, but more than 20% appeared at low frequency elsewhere.

Regarding this clone: Its antigen is not identified.

There are 16 residues in the CDR3. Germline V gives CDR1 SEHNR, CDR2 FQNEAQ (reference sequence). Trimming pared 5 bases from V and 4 bases from J, leaving 18 bases between. Sequencing was at survey level. Per the original methods: A productive frequency of 2.59 x 10-5 was the lowest detectable. Using immunoSEQ multiplex PCR, the repertoire was profiled, and TCRdb retains in-frame clones only, with some absent. V and J calls and clone size are copied from that table; D and trimming were computed from the DNA. The sample lists around 32,000 clones; under 85% were seen once. Control samples were healthy donors' buffy coats.

The chain couples TRBV7-9 to TRBJ2-1; the D is unclear. This sequence was found in a human donor in good health. Input material: CD4+ T cells from blood buffy coats. The DNA for the CDR3 is TGTGCCAGCAGCCCCGATCGTAGAAATCTTTACAATGAGCAGTTCTTC. Residues: CASSPDRRNLYNEQFF.